This TCR beta chain stems from a study of CD8 T cells in ankylosing spondylitis. Study-level points and caveats: Ankylosing spondylitis blood appeared to carry a characteristic TCR beta motif of several highly homologous variants.

This clonotype occurred many times. Its antigen is still unknown. It was by quantitative 5'-RACE with molecular barcodes that TCR beta libraries were made. TCRdb reanalysed the 5' RACE reads using MiXCR and keeps one entry per CDR3 protein. The repertoire holds 100,000 to 150,000 distinct CDR3 sequences, with roughly 9% as singletons. The CDR3 extends over 13 amino acids. Trimming cost V 6 bases and J 4 bases, with 15 bases left between them. The germline CDR1 and CDR2 sequences are SQVTM and ANQGSEA. The gene calls are TRBV29-1 and TRBJ2-5; D possibly corresponds to TRBD2 (5 bases). The TCR sequence derives from a male donor with ankylosing spondylitis or in good health (not recorded which). The sequenced material came from blood, either unsorted or a sorted T cell fraction (not recorded which). CDR3 amino acids: CSVPSRGLETQYF. The CDR3 coding sequence is TGCAGCGTCCCAAGCCGCGGGCTAGAGACCCAGTACTTC. The full variable domain, with the rest looked up from reference TRBV29-1 and TRBJ2-5, is SAVISQKPSRDICQRGTSLTIQCQVDSQVTMMFWYRQQPGQSLTLIATANQGSEATYESGFVIDKFPISRPNLTFSTLTVSNMSPEDSSIYLCSVPSRGLETQYFGPGTRLLVL.